This T cell receptor (beta chain) was identified in a study of OX40 agonist ivuxolimab in advanced cancers. V shed 0 bases and J shed 3 bases, with 14 bases lying between them. In germline, CDR1 is SGHTA, CDR2 FQGNSA. The CDR3 covers 17 residues. Profiled with immunoSEQ multiplex PCR; TCRdb holds only in-frame clones, not every one. The table shows 100,000 or so clones, with 75% to 95% occurring only once. Sequenced here: CD4+ or CD8+ T cells sorted from blood, sampled in a trial of the OX40 agonist ivuxolimab. The chain uses TRBV7-2 and TRBJ2-2; the D is unclear. The TCR comes from an adult with an advanced solid tumor such as melanoma, head and neck, liver or kidney cancer. CDR3 region: CASSLAPNYEDTGELFF. Here the CDR3 DNA reads TGTGCCAGCAGCTTAGCGCCGAACTATGAAGACACCGGGGAGCTGTTTTTT.